This note documents a single T cell receptor (beta chain) sequence. Per the original data handling: How many nucleated cells were present was estimated from reference gene primer amplification. Produced via immunoSEQ multiplex PCR; TCRdb's table is partial and in-frame only. V and J calls and clone size are those listed in that table; D and trimming were worked out from the DNA. This table holds about 250,000 clones, around 83% found once. The data originate from a study of blood T cell repertoires in COVID-19. As for the study in general: Material from acute and convalescent COVID-19 was sourced from the United States, Italy and Spain. Sources were T cells, B-cell-depleted T cells, or PBMCs; the material itself was cDNA or gDNA.

Germline CDR1 is SNHLY and CDR2 is FYNNEI. This CDR3 spans 13 amino acids. With 3 bases removed from V and 0 bases from J, the gap between germline ends came to 6 bases. This clonotype originated in a man older than 75 with acute or convalescent COVID-19. The chain has TRBV2 and TRBJ2-7; no clear D. The sequencing input was peripheral blood. CDR3 nucleotides: TGTGCCAGCAGTGACAGTTTCTCCTACGAGCAGTACTTC. Translated: CASSDSFSYEQYF.